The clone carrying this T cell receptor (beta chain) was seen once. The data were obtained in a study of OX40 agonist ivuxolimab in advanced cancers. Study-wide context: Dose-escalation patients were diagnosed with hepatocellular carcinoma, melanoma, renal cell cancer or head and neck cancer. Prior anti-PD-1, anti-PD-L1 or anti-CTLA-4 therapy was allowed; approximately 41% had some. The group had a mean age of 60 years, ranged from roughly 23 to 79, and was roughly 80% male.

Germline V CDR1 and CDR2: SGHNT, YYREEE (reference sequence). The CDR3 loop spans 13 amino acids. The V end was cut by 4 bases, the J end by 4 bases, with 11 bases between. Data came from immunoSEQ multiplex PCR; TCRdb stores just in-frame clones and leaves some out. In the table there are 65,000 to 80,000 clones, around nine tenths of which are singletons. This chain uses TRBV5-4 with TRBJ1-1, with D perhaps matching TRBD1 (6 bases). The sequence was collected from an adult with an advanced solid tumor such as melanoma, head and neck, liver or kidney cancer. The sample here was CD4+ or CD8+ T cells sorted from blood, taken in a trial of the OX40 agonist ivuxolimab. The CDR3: CASSVTGSTEAFF. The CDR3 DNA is TGTGCCAGCAGCGTTACAGGGTCCACTGAAGCTTTCTTT.